This TCR beta chain is drawn from a study of beta chain features in type 1 diabetes. Overall study: Examination covered some 99,000,000 sorted cells spanning all samples.

Purity (above 95%) was reached by all sorted populations. Trimming shortened V by 4 bases and J by 0 bases, and 8 bases separated the two germline ends. CDR3 length: 14 residues. The germline V gene has CDR1 SGHTA and CDR2 FQGNSA. Reverse transcribing all isolated RNA meant expressed TCRB transcripts were sequenced. It was found that naive, central memory and regulatory T cell samples averaged roughly 3.6 million reads. Profiling relied on immunoSEQ multiplex PCR, and the TCRdb table lists in-frame clones only, not all of them. The table records around 250,000 clones, over 65% of them present only once.

The TCR comes from a man between 25 and 39 years old in good health. The rearrangement uses TRBV7-2 and TRBJ2-3; no clear D gene. Specimen: naive CD4+ T cells from blood. For the CDR3, the DNA is TGTGCCAGCAGCTGGCTTTCTAGCACAGATACGCAGTATTTT. Its protein product is CASSWLSSTDTQYF.